The 4 T cell receptor beta chains reported below all come from one sample, sequenced in a study of T cells in Graves' hyperthyroidism and ophthalmopathy. TCR beta CDR3 regions were amplified from RNA. The TCR CDR3 was amplified in a first-round RT-PCR using the HTBI primer set. Using its own MiXCR run on the multiplex PCR reads, TCRdb lists one record per CDR3 protein. The sample lists about 760,000 distinct CDR3 sequences; roughly a third were seen once. Sequenced sample: blood. The source is a woman in her forties with Graves' hyperthyroidism.

There are a few counts of this clonotype. The chain joins TRBV12-3 or TRBV12-4 to TRBJ1-5; D not certain. CDR3 length: 13 amino acids. Trimming took 5 bases from V and 2 from J, leaving 7 bases between them. Written as DNA, the CDR3 is TGTGCCAGCAGTAATTTGGGCAATCAGCCCCAGCATTTT. Protein product: CASSNLGNQPQHF.

The chain employs TRBV20-1 and TRBJ2-2; a possible D gene is TRBD2 (7 bases). Germline lookup yields CDR1 DFQATT and CDR2 SNEGSKA (reference sequence). V was cut by 5 bases and J by 5 bases, with 12 bases left in between. This CDR3 has 13 amino acids. The CDR3 sequence: CSAQEGGTGELFF. CDR3 coding DNA: TGCAGTGCTCAGGAGGGGGGGACCGGGGAGCTGTTTTTT.

This clonotype has just a few counts. Possible read error: a much larger clone is one base away. No conserved phenylalanine or tryptophan ends this CDR3, so it is likely a read error. The chain joins TRBV7-2 to TRBJ1-2; 7 nucleotides match TRBD1. V gave up 5 bases and J gave up 3 bases; unmatched junction bases: 9. CDR1 is SGHTA and CDR2 is FQGNSA in the germline V gene. The CDR3 extends over 15 amino acids. In DNA, the CDR3 is TGTGCCAGCAGCGCAACGACAGGGTACTACTATGGCTACACCTCC. Translating it yields CASSATTGYYYGYTS.

This clonotype was counted ten times or more. The chain couples TRBV15 to TRBJ1-5; D not certain. Between the trimmed V and J ends, which lost 2 bases and 5 bases, there was a span of 4 bases. This CDR3 has 12 residues. Germline values: CDR1 LNHNV, CDR2 YYDKDF (reference sequence). DNA for the CDR3: TGTGCCACCAGCAGACAGGATCAGCCCCAGCATTTT. Its translation is CATSRQDQPQHF.